This TCR beta chain appears in the sequencing data of a study of T and B cells in COVID-19 patients. This CDR3 contains 16 residues. The germline V and J ends were trimmed by 0 bases and 9 bases, with 15 bases remaining between them. Germline values: CDR1 MRHNA, CDR2 SNTAGT. TRB rearrangements were amplified by multiplex PCR with BIOMED2 TRB-A/B primers. MiXCR, applied by TCRdb to the multiplex PCR reads, yields one record per CDR3 protein. The sample has about 18,000 distinct CDR3 sequences, roughly 36% seen once. From blood, roughly 250-550 ng of genomic DNA served as TRB template. This clonotype was seen only a few times.

The receptor's source is a human donor with active COVID-19. The gene calls are TRBV6-4 and TRBJ1-6; D is undetermined. Specimen: blood. The CDR3 is CASSDSGPGLGSPLHF. The CDR3 region has the DNA TGTGCCAGCAGTGACTCTGGGCCGGGATTAGGTTCACCCCTCCACTTT.